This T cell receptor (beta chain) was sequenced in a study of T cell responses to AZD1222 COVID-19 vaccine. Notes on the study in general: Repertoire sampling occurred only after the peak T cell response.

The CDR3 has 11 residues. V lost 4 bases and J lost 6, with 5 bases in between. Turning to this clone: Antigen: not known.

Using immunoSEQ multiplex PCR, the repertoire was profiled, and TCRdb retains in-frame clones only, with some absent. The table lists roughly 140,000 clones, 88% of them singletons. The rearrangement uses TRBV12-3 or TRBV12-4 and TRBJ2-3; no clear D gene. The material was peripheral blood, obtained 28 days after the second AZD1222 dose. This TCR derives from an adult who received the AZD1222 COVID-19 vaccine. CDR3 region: CASSSRDTQYF. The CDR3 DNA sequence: TGTGCCAGCAGTTCGAGGGATACGCAGTATTTT.